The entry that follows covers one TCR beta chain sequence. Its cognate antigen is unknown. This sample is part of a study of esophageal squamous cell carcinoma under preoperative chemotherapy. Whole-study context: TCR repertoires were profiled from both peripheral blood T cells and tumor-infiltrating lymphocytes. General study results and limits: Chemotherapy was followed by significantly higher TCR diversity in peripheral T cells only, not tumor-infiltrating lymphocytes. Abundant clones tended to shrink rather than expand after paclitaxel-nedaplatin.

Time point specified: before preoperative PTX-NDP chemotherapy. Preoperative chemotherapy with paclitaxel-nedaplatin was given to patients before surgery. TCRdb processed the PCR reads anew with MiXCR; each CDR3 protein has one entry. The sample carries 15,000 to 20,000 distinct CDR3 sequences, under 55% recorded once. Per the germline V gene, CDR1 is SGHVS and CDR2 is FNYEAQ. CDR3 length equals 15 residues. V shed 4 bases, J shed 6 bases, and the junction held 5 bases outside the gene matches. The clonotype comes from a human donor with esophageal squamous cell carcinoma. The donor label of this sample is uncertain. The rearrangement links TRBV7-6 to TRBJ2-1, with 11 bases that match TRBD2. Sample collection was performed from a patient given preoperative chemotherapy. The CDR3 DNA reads TGTGCCAGCAGCTCCCGACTAGCGGGGCCCAATGAGCAGTTCTTC. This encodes CASSSRLAGPNEQFF.